This T cell receptor beta chain was identified in a study of blood T cells in healthy people across ages. The study's findings and limits: Researchers said unsorted PBMCs prevented a conclusive naive versus antigen-experienced comparison.

About this clonotype: Its antigen remains unidentified. At one boundary the junction diverges from the germline segment, which might be a read error.

Combining a sample-barcoded 5' primer with a J-beta primer mix, a second PCR ran for roughly 6 to 12 cycles. Each cDNA molecule received a tag from a template-switch adaptor that had 12 random nucleotides. One entry per CDR3 protein, called by TCRdb with MiXCR from the 5' RACE reads. Of 1.8 million or so distinct CDR3 sequences listed, roughly two fifths were seen once; the top ten hold 20% to 25%. Germline CDR1 reads SGHAT; CDR2 reads FQNNGV. This CDR3 region has 18 residues. For every donor, a draw yielded roughly 9.3 milliliters of peripheral blood. This chain links TRBV11-2 with TRBJ2-3; TRBD1 agrees at 7 bases. The material sequenced was blood. The receptor was derived from a human donor in good health. CDR3 in DNA: TGTGCCGGCAGCCGGATACCCGGGACAGCTGCTAGCACAGATACGCAGTATTTT. This codes for CAGSRIPGTAASTDTQYF.